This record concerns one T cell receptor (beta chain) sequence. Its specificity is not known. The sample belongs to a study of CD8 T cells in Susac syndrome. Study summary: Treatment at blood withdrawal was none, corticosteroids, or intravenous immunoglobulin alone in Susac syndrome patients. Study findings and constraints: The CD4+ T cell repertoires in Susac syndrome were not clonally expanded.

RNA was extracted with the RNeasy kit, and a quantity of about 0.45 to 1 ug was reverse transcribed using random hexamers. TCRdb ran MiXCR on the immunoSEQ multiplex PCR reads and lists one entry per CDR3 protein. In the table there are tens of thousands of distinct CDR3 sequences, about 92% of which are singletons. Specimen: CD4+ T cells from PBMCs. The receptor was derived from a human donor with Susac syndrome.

CDR3 coding DNA: TGTGCCAGCAGCCAAGCAGGGTTTAATCAGCCCCAGCATTTT. Translating gives CASSQAGFNQPQHF. The V call is TRBV3-1, the J call TRBJ1-5; the D gene is possibly TRBD1 (5 bases). Trimming pared 1 base from V and 4 bases from J, leaving 8 bases between. Germline V gene data show CDR1 as LGHDT and CDR2 as YNNKEL (reference sequence). CDR3 length: 14 residues.